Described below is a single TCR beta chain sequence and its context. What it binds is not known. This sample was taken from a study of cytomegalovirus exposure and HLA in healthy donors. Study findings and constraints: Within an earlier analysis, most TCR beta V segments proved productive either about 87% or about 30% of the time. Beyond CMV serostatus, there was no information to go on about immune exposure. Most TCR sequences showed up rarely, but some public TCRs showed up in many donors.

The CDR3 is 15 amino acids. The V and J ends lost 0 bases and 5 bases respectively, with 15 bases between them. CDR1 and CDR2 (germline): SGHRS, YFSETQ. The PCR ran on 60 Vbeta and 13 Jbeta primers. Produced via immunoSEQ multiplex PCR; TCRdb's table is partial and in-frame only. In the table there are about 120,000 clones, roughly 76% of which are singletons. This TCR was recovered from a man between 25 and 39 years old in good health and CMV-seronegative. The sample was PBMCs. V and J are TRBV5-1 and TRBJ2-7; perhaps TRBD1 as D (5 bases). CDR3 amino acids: CASSLGAQGSNEQYF. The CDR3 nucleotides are TGCGCCAGCAGCTTGGGGGCGCAGGGTTCCAACGAGCAGTACTTC. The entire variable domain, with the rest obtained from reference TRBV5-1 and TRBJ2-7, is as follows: KAGVTQTPRYLIKTRGQQVTLSCSPISGHRSVSWYQQTPGQGLQFLFEYFSETQRNKGNFPGRFSGRQFSNSRSEMNVSTLELGDSALYLCASSLGAQGSNEQYFGPGTRLTVT.